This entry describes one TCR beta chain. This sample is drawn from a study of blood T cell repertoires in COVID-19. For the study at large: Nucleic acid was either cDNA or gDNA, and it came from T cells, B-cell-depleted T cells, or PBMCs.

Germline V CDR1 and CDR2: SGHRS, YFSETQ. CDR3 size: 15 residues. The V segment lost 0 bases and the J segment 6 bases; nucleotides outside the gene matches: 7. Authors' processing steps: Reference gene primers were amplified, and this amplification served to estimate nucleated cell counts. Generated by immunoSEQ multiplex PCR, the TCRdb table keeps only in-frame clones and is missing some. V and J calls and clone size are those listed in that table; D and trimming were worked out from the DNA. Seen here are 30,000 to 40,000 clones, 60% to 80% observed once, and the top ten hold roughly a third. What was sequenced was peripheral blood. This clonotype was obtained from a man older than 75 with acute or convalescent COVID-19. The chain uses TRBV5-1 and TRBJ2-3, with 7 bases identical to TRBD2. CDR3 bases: TGCGCCAGCAGCTTGGAGCGGGGAATAGGGGATACGCAGTATTTT. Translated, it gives CASSLERGIGDTQYF. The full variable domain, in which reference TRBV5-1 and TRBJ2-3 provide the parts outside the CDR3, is KAGVTQTPRYLIKTRGQQVTLSCSPISGHRSVSWYQQTPGQGLQFLFEYFSETQRNKGNFPGRFSGRQFSNSRSEMNVSTLELGDSALYLCASSLERGIGDTQYFGPGTRLTVL.